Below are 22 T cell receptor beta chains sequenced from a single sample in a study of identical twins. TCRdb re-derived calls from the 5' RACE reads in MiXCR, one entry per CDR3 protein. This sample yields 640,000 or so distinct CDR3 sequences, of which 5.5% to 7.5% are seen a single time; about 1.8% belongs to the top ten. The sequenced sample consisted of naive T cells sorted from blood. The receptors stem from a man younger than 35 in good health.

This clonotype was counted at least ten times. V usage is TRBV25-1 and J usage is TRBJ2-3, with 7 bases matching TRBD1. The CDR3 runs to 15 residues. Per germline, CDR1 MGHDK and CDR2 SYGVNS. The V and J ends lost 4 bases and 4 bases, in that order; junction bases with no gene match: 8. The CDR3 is CASSADRVGADTQYF. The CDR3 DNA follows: TGTGCCAGCAGTGCCGACAGGGTGGGAGCAGATACGCAGTATTTT.

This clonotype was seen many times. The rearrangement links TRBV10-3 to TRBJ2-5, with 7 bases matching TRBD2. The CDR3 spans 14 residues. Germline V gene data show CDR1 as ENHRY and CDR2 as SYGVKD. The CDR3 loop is CSAAASGVQETQYF. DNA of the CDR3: TGTTCGGCCGCGGCTAGCGGAGTCCAAGAGACCCAGTACTTC.

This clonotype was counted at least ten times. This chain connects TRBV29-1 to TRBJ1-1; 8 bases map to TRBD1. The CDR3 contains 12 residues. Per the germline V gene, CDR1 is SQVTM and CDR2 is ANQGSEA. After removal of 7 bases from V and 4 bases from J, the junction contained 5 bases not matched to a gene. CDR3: CSGTGGSTEAFF. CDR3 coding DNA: TGCAGCGGCACAGGGGGGTCCACTGAAGCTTTCTTT.

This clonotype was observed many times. The CDR3: CASSPLDSYNEQFF. The CDR3 region has the DNA TGCGCCAGCAGCCCCTTAGACTCCTACAATGAGCAGTTCTTC. This chain joins TRBV5-1 and TRBJ2-1; no clear D. CDR1 is SGHRS and CDR2 is YFSETQ in the germline V gene. This CDR3 comprises 14 residues. Trimming left V 4 bases short and J 0 bases short, with 8 bases between.

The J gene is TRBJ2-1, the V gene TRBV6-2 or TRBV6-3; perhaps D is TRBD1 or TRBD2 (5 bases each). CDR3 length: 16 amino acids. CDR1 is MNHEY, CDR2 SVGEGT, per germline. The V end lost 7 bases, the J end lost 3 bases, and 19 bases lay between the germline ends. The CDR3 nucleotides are TGTGCCAGCACTAGTCGGGGACCAAACCTCTACAATGAGCAGTTCTTC. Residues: CASTSRGPNLYNEQFF.

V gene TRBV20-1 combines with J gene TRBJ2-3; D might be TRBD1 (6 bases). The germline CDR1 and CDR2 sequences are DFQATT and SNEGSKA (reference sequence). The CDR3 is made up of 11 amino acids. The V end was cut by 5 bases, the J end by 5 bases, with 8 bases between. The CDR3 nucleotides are TGCAGTGCTTGGGGGCGAGATACGCAGTATTTT. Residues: CSAWGRDTQYF.

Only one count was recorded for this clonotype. The CDR3 DNA is TGTGCCAGTAGTCCGCGAGAGAGCCCCTATGGCTACACCTTC. It yields the protein CASSPRESPYGYTF. The chain combines TRBV19 with TRBJ1-2, with D hard to call. The CDR3 is 14 amino acids. Per the germline V gene, CDR1 is LNHDA and CDR2 is SQIVND (reference sequence). With 5 bases removed from V and 4 bases from J, the gap between germline ends came to 14 bases. Variable domain in full (rest from reference TRBV19 and TRBJ1-2): DGGITQSPKYLFRKEGQNVTLSCEQNLNHDAMYWYRQDPGQGLRLIYYSQIVNDFQKGDIAEGYSVSREKKESFPLTVTSAQKNPTAFYLCASSPRESPYGYTFGSGTRLTVV.

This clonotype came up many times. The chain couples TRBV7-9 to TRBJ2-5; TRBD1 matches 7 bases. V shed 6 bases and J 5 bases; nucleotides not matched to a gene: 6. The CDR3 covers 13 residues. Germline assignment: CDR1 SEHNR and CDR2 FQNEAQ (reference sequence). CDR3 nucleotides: TGTGCCAGCAGTCTCAGGGGGAGTGAGACCCAGTACTTC. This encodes CASSLRGSETQYF.

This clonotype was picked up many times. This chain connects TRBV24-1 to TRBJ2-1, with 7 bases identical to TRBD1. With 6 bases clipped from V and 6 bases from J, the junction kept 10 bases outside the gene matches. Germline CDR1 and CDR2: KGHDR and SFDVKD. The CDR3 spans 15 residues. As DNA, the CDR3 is TGTGCCACCAGTTCTGCTAGACAGGGCCTCAATGAGCAGTTCTTC. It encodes CATSSARQGLNEQFF.

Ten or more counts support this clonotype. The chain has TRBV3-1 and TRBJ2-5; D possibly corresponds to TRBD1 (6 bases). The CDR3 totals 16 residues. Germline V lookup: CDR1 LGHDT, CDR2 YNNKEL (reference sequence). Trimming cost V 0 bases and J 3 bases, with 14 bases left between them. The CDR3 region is CASSQDPGTGKETQYF. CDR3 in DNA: TGTGCCAGCAGCCAAGATCCCGGAACAGGGAAAGAGACCCAGTACTTC.

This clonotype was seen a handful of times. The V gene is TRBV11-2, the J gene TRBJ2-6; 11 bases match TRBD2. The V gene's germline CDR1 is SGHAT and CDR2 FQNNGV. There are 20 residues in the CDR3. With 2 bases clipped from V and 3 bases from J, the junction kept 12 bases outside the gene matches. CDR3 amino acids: CASSLSFPRLAGSGANVLTF. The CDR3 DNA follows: TGTGCCAGCAGCTTAAGCTTCCCGAGACTAGCGGGAAGTGGGGCCAACGTCCTGACTTTC.

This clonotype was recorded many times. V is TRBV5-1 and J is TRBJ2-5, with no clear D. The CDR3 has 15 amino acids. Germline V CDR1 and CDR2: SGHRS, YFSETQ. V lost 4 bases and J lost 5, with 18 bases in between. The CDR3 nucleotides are TGCGCCAGCAGCCTGGGGTCCCAAAATCCGGAGACCCAGTACTTC. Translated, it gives CASSLGSQNPETQYF.

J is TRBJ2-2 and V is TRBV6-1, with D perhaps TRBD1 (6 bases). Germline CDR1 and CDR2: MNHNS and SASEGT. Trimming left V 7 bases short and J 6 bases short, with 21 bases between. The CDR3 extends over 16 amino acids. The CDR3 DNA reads TGTGCCAGCAACCCCGGGACATATGGATCCGCCGGGGAGCTGTTTTTT. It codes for CASNPGTYGSAGELFF.

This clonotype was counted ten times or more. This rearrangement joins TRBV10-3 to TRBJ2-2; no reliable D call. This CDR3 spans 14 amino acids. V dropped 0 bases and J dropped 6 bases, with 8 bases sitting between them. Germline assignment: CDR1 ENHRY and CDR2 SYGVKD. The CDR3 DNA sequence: TGTGCCATCAGTGAGTCATCTGGTGCCGGGGAGCTGTTTTTT. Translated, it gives CAISESSGAGELFF.

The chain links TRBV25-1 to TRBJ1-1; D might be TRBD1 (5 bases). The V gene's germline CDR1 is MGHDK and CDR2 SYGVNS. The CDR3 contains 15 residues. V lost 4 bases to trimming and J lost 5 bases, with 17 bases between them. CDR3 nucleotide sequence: TGTGCCAGCAGTGGATACGGGGGACGAGGAACTGAAGCTTTCTTT. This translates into CASSGYGGRGTEAFF.

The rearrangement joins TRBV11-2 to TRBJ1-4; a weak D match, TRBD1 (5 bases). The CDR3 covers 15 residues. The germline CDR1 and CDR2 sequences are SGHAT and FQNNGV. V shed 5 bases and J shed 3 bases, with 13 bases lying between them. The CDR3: CASSVNGAANEKLFF. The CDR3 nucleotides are TGTGCCAGCAGCGTAAACGGGGCGGCTAATGAAAAACTGTTTTTT.

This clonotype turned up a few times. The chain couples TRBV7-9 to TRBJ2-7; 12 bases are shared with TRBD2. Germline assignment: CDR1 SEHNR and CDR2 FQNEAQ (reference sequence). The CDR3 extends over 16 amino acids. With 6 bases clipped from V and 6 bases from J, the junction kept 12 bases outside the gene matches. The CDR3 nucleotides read TGTGCCAGCAGTAGTACTGCCGGGACTAGCGGGTTCGAGCAGTACTTC. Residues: CASSSTAGTSGFEQYF.

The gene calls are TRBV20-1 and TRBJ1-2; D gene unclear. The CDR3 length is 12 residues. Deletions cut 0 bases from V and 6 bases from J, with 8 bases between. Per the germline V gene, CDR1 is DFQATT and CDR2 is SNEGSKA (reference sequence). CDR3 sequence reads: CSARDGGNGYTF. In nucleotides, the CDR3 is TGCAGTGCTAGAGATGGAGGCAATGGCTACACCTTC.

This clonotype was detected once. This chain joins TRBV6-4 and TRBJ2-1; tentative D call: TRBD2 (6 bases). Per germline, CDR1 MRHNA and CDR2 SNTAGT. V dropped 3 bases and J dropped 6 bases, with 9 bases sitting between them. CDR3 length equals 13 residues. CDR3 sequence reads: CASSETRFNEQFF. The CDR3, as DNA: TGTGCCAGCAGTGAGACTAGATTCAATGAGCAGTTCTTC.

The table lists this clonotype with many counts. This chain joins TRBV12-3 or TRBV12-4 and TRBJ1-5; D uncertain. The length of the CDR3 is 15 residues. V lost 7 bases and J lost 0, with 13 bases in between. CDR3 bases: TGTGCCAGCACCTTCGGTGTTCATAGCAATCAGCCCCAGCATTTT. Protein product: CASTFGVHSNQPQHF.

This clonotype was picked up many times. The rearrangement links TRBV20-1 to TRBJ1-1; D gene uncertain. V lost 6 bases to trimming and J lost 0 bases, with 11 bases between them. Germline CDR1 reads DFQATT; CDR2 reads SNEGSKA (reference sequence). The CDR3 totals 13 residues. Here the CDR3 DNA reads TGCAGTGCCCCCACCCCTATGAACACTGAAGCTTTCTTT. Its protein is CSAPTPMNTEAFF.

For the CDR3, the DNA is TGCGCCAGCAGCTCCGGACAGGTCGGCGGCTACACCTTC. Its protein product is CASSSGQVGGYTF. The chain has TRBV5-1 and TRBJ1-2; the match to TRBD1 covers 7 bases. CDR1 and CDR2 from the germline V gene are SGHRS and YFSETQ. Trimming took 3 bases from V and 8 from J; bases not matched to a gene: 7. The CDR3 loop spans 13 amino acids.